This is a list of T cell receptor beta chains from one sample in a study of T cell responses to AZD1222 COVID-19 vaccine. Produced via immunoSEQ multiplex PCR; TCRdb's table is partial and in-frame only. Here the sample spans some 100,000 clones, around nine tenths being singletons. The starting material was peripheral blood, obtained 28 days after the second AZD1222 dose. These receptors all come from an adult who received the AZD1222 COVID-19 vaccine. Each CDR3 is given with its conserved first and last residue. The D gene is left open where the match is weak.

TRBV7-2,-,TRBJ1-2,CASASRAWGLDGYTF
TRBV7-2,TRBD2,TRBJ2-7,CASSLAGRERFEQYF
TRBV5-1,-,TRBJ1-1,CASSLDSMGTEAFF
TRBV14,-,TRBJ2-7,CASSQVLWAYEQYF
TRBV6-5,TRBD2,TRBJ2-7,CASSYFGTSGSYEQYF
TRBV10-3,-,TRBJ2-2,CAISDPGNTGELFF
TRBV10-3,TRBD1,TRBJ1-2,CAISATGGGHYGYTF
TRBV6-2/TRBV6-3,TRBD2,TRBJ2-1,CASSYTPGLAGPISSYNEQFF
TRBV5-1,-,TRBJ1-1,CASNKDSHTEAFF
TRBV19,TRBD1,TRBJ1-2,CASSTDREANYGYTF
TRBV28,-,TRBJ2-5,CASSSDPTPYF
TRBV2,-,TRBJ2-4,CASTAVAKNIQYF
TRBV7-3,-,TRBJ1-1,CASRLTAGLETEAFF
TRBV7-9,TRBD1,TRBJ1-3,CASSRPSTGGNTIYF
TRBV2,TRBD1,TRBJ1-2,CASSVRDSYGYTF
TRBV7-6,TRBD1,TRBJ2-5,CASSLYSRGTGQETQYF
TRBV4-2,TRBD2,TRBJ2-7,CASSQGTSGRVSYEQYF
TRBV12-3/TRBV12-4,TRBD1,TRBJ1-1,CASSLSRGTEAFF
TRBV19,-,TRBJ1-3,CASSLAGFSGNTIYF
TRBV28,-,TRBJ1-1,CASSLLGATAEAFF